Listed here is a single T cell receptor (beta chain). This sample is drawn from a study of blood T cell repertoires in COVID-19. Study details: The United States, Italy and Spain provided the acute and convalescent COVID-19 samples. PBMCs, B-cell-depleted T cells, or T cells provided the cDNA or gDNA that made up the material.

How the authors handled the data: It was from reference gene primer amplification that nucleated cell counts were estimated. Libraries were prepared by immunoSEQ multiplex PCR; TCRdb keeps only in-frame clonotypes and omits some of them. D and trimming come from the DNA, and the V and J calls and clone size come from that table. There are about 310,000 clones in the sample; almost 90% occur only once, and 2.5% to 3.5% lies in the top ten. The TCR comes from a woman under 40 with COVID-19, enrolled during active disease. The sample was peripheral blood.

The CDR3 reads CASSLQGNYGYTF. The DNA for the CDR3 is TGTGCCAGCAGCCTACAGGGGAACTATGGCTACACCTTC. The gene calls are TRBV2 and TRBJ1-2; 7 positions match TRBD1. The CDR3 has 13 amino acids. CDR1 and CDR2 (germline): SNHLY, FYNNEI. V lost 6 bases, J lost 2 bases, and 3 bases stayed unmatched.